This entry lists 14 T cell receptor beta chains sequenced from one sample in a study of T cell responses to AZD1222 COVID-19 vaccine. Measured with immunoSEQ multiplex PCR; TCRdb has only the in-frame clones, and not every one. The table includes about 110,000 clones, around 92% detected once. Sample: peripheral blood, taken 28 days after the second AZD1222 dose. These receptors were taken from an adult who received the AZD1222 COVID-19 vaccine.

The chain combines TRBV28 with TRBJ2-7; TRBD2 matches at 14 bases. In germline, CDR1 is MDHEN, CDR2 SYDVKM. This CDR3 comprises 17 residues. V gave up 3 bases and J gave up 1 base; unmatched junction bases: 5. The CDR3 protein is CASSFGLAGGRSYEQYF. CDR3 DNA: TGTGCCAGCAGTTTCGGACTAGCGGGAGGACGATCCTACGAGCAGTACTTC.

The chain carries TRBV25-1 and TRBJ1-2; D call uncertain. The V and J ends lost 1 base and 8 bases respectively, with 11 bases between them. The germline V gene encodes CDR1 MGHDK and CDR2 SYGVNS. The CDR3 runs to 13 residues. CDR3 residues: CASSEFPDPGYTF. CDR3 coding DNA: TGTGCCAGCAGTGAATTCCCGGATCCAGGCTACACCTTC.

The CDR3 spells CASSVENLGRWNNEQFF. CDR3 DNA sequence: TGTGCCAGCAGCGTAGAAAACCTGGGTCGTTGGAACAATGAGCAGTTCTTC. This chain connects TRBV9 to TRBJ2-1; no firm D call. V lost 0 bases and J lost 5, with 18 bases in between. CDR1 is SGDLS and CDR2 is YYNGEE in the germline V gene. The CDR3 length is 17 residues.

The genes are TRBV19 and TRBJ1-1; perhaps TRBD1 as D (5 bases). This CDR3 region has 13 residues. Germline lookup yields CDR1 LNHDA and CDR2 SQIVND (reference sequence). V gave up 10 bases and J gave up 1 base, with 13 bases separating them. This chain's CDR3 is CATTGPSNTEAFF. In DNA form, the CDR3 reads TGTGCCACCACGGGACCCTCGAACACTGAAGCTTTCTTT.

The chain joins TRBV2 to TRBJ2-1; the D gene is possibly TRBD2 (6 bases). The germline V and J ends were trimmed by 7 bases and 6 bases, with 16 bases remaining between them. The germline CDR1 and CDR2 sequences are SNHLY and FYNNEI. This CDR3 has 14 residues. The CDR3 DNA reads as TGTGCCAGCATCCGGGCCCCCGGGAGCAATGAGCAGTTCTTC. Residues: CASIRAPGSNEQFF.

In its sample, this clone was seen once. The CDR3 DNA sequence: TGTGCCAGCAGTGAATCGGGTTTTGGGTCGGAGACCCAGTACTTC. This codes for CASSESGFGSETQYF. The genes are TRBV6-1 and TRBJ2-5; D gene unclear. The CDR3 runs 15 residues. V was pared by 2 bases and J by 5 bases, with 15 bases between. CDR1 is MNHNS, CDR2 SASEGT, per germline.

V usage is TRBV5-4 and J usage is TRBJ1-2; 10 bases map to TRBD1. Germline V lookup: CDR1 SGHNT, CDR2 YYREEE (reference sequence). The V gene end was trimmed by 0 bases and the J gene end by 4 bases; junction bases not matched to a gene: 3. The length of the CDR3 is 15 residues. CDR3 residues: CASSLVGQGIYGYTF. DNA of the CDR3: TGTGCCAGCAGCTTGGTGGGACAGGGGATCTATGGCTACACCTTC. The whole variable domain, remainder taken from reference TRBV5-4 and TRBJ1-2, is ETGVTQSPTHLIKTRGQQVTLRCSSQSGHNTVSWYQQALGQGPQFIFQYYREEENGRGNFPPRFSGLQFPNYSSELNVNALELDDSALYLCASSLVGQGIYGYTFGSGTRLTVV.

The chain combines TRBV12-3 or TRBV12-4 with TRBJ1-2; 8 bases are shared with TRBD1. This CDR3 has 13 residues. V lost 5 bases, J lost 3 bases, and 2 bases stayed unmatched. The CDR3 nucleotides read TGTGCCAGCAGTCCGGGACAGGACTATGGCTACACCTTC. It encodes CASSPGQDYGYTF.

The CDR3 region has the DNA TGTGCCAGCAGCTTAATTGGCCAGGAGGGTGAAAAACTGTTTTTT. Amino acid sequence: CASSLIGQEGEKLFF. The rearrangement uses TRBV7-9 and TRBJ1-4; the D is unclear. The CDR3 has 15 residues. With 2 bases removed from V and 7 bases from J, the gap between germline ends came to 14 bases. The germline CDR1 and CDR2 sequences are SEHNR and FQNEAQ (reference sequence). Full variable domain (rest looked up from reference TRBV7-9 and TRBJ1-4): DTGVSQNPRHKITKRGQNVTFRCDPISEHNRLYWYRQTLGQGPEFLTYFQNEAQLEKSRLLSDRFSAERPKGSFSTLEIQRTEQGDSAMYLCASSLIGQEGEKLFFGSGTQLSVL.

This sequence joins TRBV11-2 and TRBJ2-1; D remains unclear. CDR3 length: 13 residues. CDR1 and CDR2 (germline): SGHAT, FQNNGV. CDR3 DNA: TGTGCAACCACCGGTTTTTCCTACAATGAGCAGTTCTTC. It yields the protein CATTGFSYNEQFF.

This clone has more than one count but fewer than ten. This rearrangement joins TRBV25-1 to TRBJ2-1; 7 nucleotides line up with TRBD2. With 4 bases clipped from V and 3 bases from J, the junction kept 9 bases outside the gene matches. This CDR3 is built from 16 residues. Per germline, CDR1 MGHDK and CDR2 SYGVNS. CDR3 sequence: CASSVAIAGFYNEQFF. CDR3 coding DNA: TGTGCCAGCAGTGTAGCAATAGCGGGTTTCTACAATGAGCAGTTCTTC.

This clone was observed once. The rearrangement uses TRBV5-4 and TRBJ1-5, with D perhaps TRBD1 (6 bases). V lost 1 base, J lost 9 bases, and 11 bases lay in between. The CDR3 loop spans 13 amino acids. Looked up from germline, CDR1 is SGHNT and CDR2 is YYREEE (reference sequence). The CDR3 region has the DNA TGTGCCAGCAGCTTGAGGGGGGAATGGCCCCAGCATTTT. Its translation is CASSLRGEWPQHF.

This clone has just one count. The chain employs TRBV9 and TRBJ1-5; tentative D call: TRBD1 (6 bases). The CDR3 consists of 15 residues. V was pared by 0 bases and J by 4 bases, with 11 bases between. Germline V gene data show CDR1 as SGDLS and CDR2 as YYNGEE. In nucleotides, the CDR3 is TGTGCCAGCAGCGTAGCGGGGGCCCGGAATCAGCCCCAGCATTTT. This encodes CASSVAGARNQPQHF.

The chain has TRBV27 and TRBJ1-5; 7 bases agree with TRBD1. Per germline, CDR1 MNHEY and CDR2 SMNVEV (reference sequence). This CDR3 is 14 amino acids long. Losses at the gene ends were 2 bases for V and 7 bases for J; bases not matched to a gene: 5. CDR3: CASSLSRGWQPQHF. In nucleotides, the CDR3 is TGTGCCAGCAGTTTAAGCAGGGGGTGGCAGCCCCAGCATTTT.